A selection of T cell receptor beta chains follows, all from one sample in a study of blood T cell repertoires in COVID-19. Generated by immunoSEQ multiplex PCR, the TCRdb table keeps only in-frame clones and is missing some. The sample carries around 100,000 clones, almost 90% recorded once. Sample: peripheral blood. These receptors were collected from a human donor in a cohort sampled during active COVID-19. Each CDR3 is given with its conserved first and last residue. A D gene is named only where the DNA matches it firmly. The size entry is marked missing in some rows and otherwise reads once, few, many or a size class.

>TRBV7-9|TRBD1|few|TRBJ1-6
TGTGCCAGCAGCTCGGACAGGACACGTTCACCCCTCCACTTT
CASSSDRTRSPLHF
>TRBV19|-|-|TRBJ1-3
TGTGCCAGTACAGGTAGCTCTGGAAACACCATATATTTT
CASTGSSGNTIYF
>TRBV3-1/TRBV3-2|-|-|TRBJ2-3
TGTGCCAGCAGCCAAAGACTAGGGAGCACAGATACGCAGTATTTT
CASSQRLGSTDTQYF
>TRBV2|-|-|TRBJ1-3
TGTGCCACCAGGTCAGGCGGGAGCTCTGGAAACACCATATATTTT
CATRSGGSSGNTIYF
>TRBV30|-|-|TRBJ2-5
TGTGCCTGGAGGACAAAAGAGACCCAGTACTTC
CAWRTKETQYF
>TRBV29-1|TRBD2|once|TRBJ2-3
TGCAGCGTTACACTAGCGGGAGTAGCCACAGATACGCAGTATTTT
CSVTLAGVATDTQYF
>TRBV7-2|-|-|TRBJ2-7
TGTGCCAGCAGCCCCCAAAGCGCTACCCACGAGCAGTACTTC
CASSPQSATHEQYF
>TRBV7-7|-|-|TRBJ2-1
TGTGCTAGCAGCCGCGCTTGGGGACAAAGATACAATGAGCAGTTCTTC
CASSRAWGQRYNEQFF
>TRBV11-3|-|-|TRBJ1-1
TGTGCCAGCAGCTTGGGGACGGGGAGGGACACTGAAGCTTTCTTT
CASSLGTGRDTEAFF
>TRBV7-9|TRBD1|-|TRBJ2-6
TGTGCCAGCAGCCGGGACAGCGGGGCCAACGTCCTGACTTTC
CASSRDSGANVLTF
>TRBV9|TRBD2|-|TRBJ2-7
TGTGCCAGCAGCGAGGGACTAGCGGCCTCCTACGAGCAGTACTTC
CASSEGLAASYEQYF
>TRBV5-1|-|-|TRBJ1-1
TGCGCCAGCAGCTTCAGGGGATTAAACACTGAAGCTTTCTTT
CASSFRGLNTEAFF
>TRBV2|-|-|TRBJ1-5
TGTGCCAGCAGTGAGATACCCAGAAATCAGCCCCAGCATTTT
CASSEIPRNQPQHF
>TRBV6-4|TRBD1|-|TRBJ1-1
TGTGCCAGCAGTGAAGGAACAGGGGGCACTGAAGCTTTCTTT
CASSEGTGGTEAFF
>TRBV5-1|TRBD1|-|TRBJ1-2
TGCGCCAGCAGCTGGGACAGGGGGAGCGGCTACACCTTC
CASSWDRGSGYTF
>TRBV28|-|-|TRBJ1-1
TGTGCCAGCACCCCCTCTTGGTCTCAGGGGTTCACGGCTGAAGCTTTCTTT
CASTPSWSQGFTAEAFF
>TRBV7-6|-|-|TRBJ2-7
TGTGCCAGCAGCTTAATCGGTGGGAGTGGCGAGCAGTACTTC
CASSLIGGSGEQYF
>TRBV7-9|TRBD2|-|TRBJ2-1
TGTGCCAGCAGCCCCCGCGTACTAGCGGGAGACAAGGATGAGCAGTTCTTC
CASSPRVLAGDKDEQFF
>TRBV6-1|TRBD2|-|TRBJ2-3
TGTGCCAGCAGTGAAACTAGCGGGAGGATTCGCACAGATACGCAGTATTTT
CASSETSGRIRTDTQYF
>TRBV7-2|TRBD1|-|TRBJ2-3
TGTGCCAGCAGCTTAGTCCTGGGACAGGGCTGCTATTTT
CASSLVLGQGCYF
>TRBV11-2|TRBD2|-|TRBJ2-1
TGTGCCAGCAGCAGTACGACTAGCGGGAGTTTCAATCAGTTCTTC
CASSSTTSGSFNQFF
>TRBV28|TRBD1|-|TRBJ1-5
TGTGCCAGCAGTCCTGGGACAGGGGGACATCAGCCCCAGCATTTT
CASSPGTGGHQPQHF
>TRBV11-2|TRBD1|-|TRBJ2-2
TGTGCCAGCAGCCTACGAAGGGGTGGGACAGCCGCGAACACCGGGGAGCTGTTTTTT
CASSLRRGGTAANTGELFF
>TRBV7-9|-|-|TRBJ2-1
TGTGCCAGCAGCTTAGCCAGGGGTAGGGGTTACAATGAGCAGTTCTTC
CASSLARGRGYNEQFF
>TRBV19|-|-|TRBJ1-5
TGTGCCAGTAGCACCCAGGGAAATCAGCCCCAGCATTTT
CASSTQGNQPQHF
>TRBV6-5|TRBD2|-|TRBJ2-3
TGTGCCAGCAGTCTAGCGGGAGCTAGCACAGATACGCAGTATTTT
CASSLAGASTDTQYF
>TRBV6-1|-|-|TRBJ1-5
TGTGCCAGCAGTGAGACTGTAGGCCTACGGCCCCAGCATTTT
CASSETVGLRPQHF
>TRBV7-2|-|-|TRBJ1-1
TGTGCCAGCAGCTTGGGCACCGGCAACACTGAAGCTTTCTTT
CASSLGTGNTEAFF
>TRBV3-1/TRBV3-2|TRBD1|medium-sized|TRBJ1-5
TGTGCCAGCAGCCGTAAGACAGGGGGCGAACGGCCCCAGCATTTT
CASSRKTGGERPQHF
>TRBV29-1|-|-|TRBJ2-1
TGCAGCGTTAGGAGGGAGTTCAACAATGAGCAGTTCTTC
CSVRREFNNEQFF
>TRBV27|-|-|TRBJ1-5
TGTGCCAGCAGTTTATCGGGCCGAAATCAGCCCCAGCATTTT
CASSLSGRNQPQHF
>TRBV28|TRBD1|-|TRBJ2-1
TGTGCCAGCAGTCCGGGACAGAATGAGCAGTTCTTC
CASSPGQNEQFF
>TRBV7-9|TRBD2|-|TRBJ2-1
TGTGCCAGCAGCCCCGGGACTAGCGGGAGGGCCGCCTCCTACAATGAGCAGTTCTTC
CASSPGTSGRAASYNEQFF
>TRBV28|-|-|TRBJ2-5
TGTGCCAGCAGTCTTACTAGGTTGGAGACCCAGTACTTC
CASSLTRLETQYF
>TRBV27|-|-|TRBJ2-1
TGTGCCAGCAGTTTATCGGAAGGGGACTCATACAATGAGCAGTTCTTC
CASSLSEGDSYNEQFF
>TRBV7-2|TRBD2|-|TRBJ2-2
TGTGCCAGCAGCTTATACTCTAGCGGGACCGGGGAGCTGTTTTTT
CASSLYSSGTGELFF
>TRBV18|TRBD1|-|TRBJ2-5
TGTGCCAGCCGCGAGACAGGGGGGAAAAAGACCCAGTACTTC
CASRETGGKKTQYF
>TRBV5-1|-|-|TRBJ1-5
TGCGCCAGCAGCTTGGCCGGGGGAGACGGCAATCAGCCCCAGCATTTT
CASSLAGGDGNQPQHF
>TRBV5-1|TRBD2|-|TRBJ2-1
TGCGCCAGCAGCGCTACCGGGACTAAGACCTACAATGAGCAGTTCTTC
CASSATGTKTYNEQFF
>TRBV3-1/TRBV3-2|-|-|TRBJ2-7
TGTGCCAGCAGCCCCGACAAATACGAGCAGTACTTC
CASSPDKYEQYF
>TRBV6-5|TRBD2|-|TRBJ2-7
TGTGCCAGCAGGGGCCGACTAGCGGCCTCCTACGAGCAGTACTTC
CASRGRLAASYEQYF
>TRBV11-2|-|-|TRBJ1-1
TGTGCCAGCAGCTTAACGGGGACTGAAGCTTTCTTT
CASSLTGTEAFF
>TRBV5-4|-|-|TRBJ1-2
TGTGCCAGCAGCAGCAGCGGGGAGGGGTATGGCTACACCTTC
CASSSSGEGYGYTF
>TRBV6-1|TRBD2|-|TRBJ2-1
TGTGCCAGCAGTGCCCGAGGGTCTAGCGGCCCGTACAATGAGCAGTTCTTC
CASSARGSSGPYNEQFF
>TRBV5-1|TRBD1|-|TRBJ1-4
TGCGCCAGCAGCTTACAGGGGGCGGCAACTAATGAAAAACTGTTTTTT
CASSLQGAATNEKLFF
>TRBV3-1/TRBV3-2|-|-|TRBJ2-1
TGTGCCAGCAGCCAAGAGTCGGGAGATAATGAGCAGTTCTTC
CASSQESGDNEQFF
>TRBV28|-|-|TRBJ1-6
TGTGCCAGCAGTTTACCAAGGACTAGCTCCTATAATTCACCCCTCCACTTT
CASSLPRTSSYNSPLHF
>TRBV28|-|-|TRBJ2-6
TGTGCCAGCAGGTCTGTGTCTGGGGCCAACGTCCTGACTTTC
CASRSVSGANVLTF
>TRBV24-1|-|-|TRBJ1-5
TGTGCCACCAGTGATTTGGGGGGTCGGCCTCACAAGGGGGGCAATCAGCCCCAGCATTTT
CATSDLGGRPHKGGNQPQHF
>TRBV4-1|-|-|TRBJ2-7
TGCGCCAGCAGCCAAGCCCTCGAGCAGTACTTC
CASSQALEQYF